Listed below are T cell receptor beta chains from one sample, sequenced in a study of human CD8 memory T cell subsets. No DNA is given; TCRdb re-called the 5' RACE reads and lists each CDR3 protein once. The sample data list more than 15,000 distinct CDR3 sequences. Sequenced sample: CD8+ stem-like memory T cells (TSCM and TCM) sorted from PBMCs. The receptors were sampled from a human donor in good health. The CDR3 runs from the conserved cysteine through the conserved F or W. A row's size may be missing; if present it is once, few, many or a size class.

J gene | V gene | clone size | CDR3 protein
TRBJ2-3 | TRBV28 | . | CASSLTSGRVFRDTQYF
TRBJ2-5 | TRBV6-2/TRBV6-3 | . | CASSLWGAVKETQYF
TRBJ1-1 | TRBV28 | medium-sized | CASTDTDGGREAFF
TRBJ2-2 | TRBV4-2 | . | CASSQGVPGQGLSTGELFF
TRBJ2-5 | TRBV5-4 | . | CASSLEMEETQYF
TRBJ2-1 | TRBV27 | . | CASSPGLAGGLTYNEQFF
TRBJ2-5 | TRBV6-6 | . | CASSYSRETQYF
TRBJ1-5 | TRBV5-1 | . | CASSLGQGGNQPQHF
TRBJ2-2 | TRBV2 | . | CASSEGSGSGELFF
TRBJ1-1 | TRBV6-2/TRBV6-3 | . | CASTGALTEAFF
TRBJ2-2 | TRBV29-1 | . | CSVEDGGPKRDTGELFF
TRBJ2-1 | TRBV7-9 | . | CASSFASGRVHNEQFF
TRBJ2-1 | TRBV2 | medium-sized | CASSEATSGYNEQFF
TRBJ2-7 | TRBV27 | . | CASSLSRTGGKDEQYF
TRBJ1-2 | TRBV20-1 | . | CSARRPLQDGYTF
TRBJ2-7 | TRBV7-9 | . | CASGRGGTYEQYF
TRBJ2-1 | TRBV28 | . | CASSLSATEQFF
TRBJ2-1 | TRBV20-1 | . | CSARDPLLAGIYNEQFF
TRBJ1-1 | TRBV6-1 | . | CASSEWGTEAFF
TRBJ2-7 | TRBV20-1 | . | CSARGVRGYEQYF
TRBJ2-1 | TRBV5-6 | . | CASSSYRGQRNEQFF
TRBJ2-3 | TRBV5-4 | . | CASSSLVADTQYF
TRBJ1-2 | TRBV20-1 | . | CSARGWDTYGYTF
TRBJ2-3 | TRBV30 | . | CAWSVLHDTQYF
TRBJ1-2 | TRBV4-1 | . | CASSPFLERDYGYTF
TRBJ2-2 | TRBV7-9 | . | CASSEGIRGNTGELFF
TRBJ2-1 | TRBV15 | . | CATSRGQRLYNEQFF
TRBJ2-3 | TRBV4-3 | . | CASSRSGSADTQYF
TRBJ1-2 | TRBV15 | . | CATSSQVGVNYGYTF
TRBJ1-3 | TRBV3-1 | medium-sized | CASSPWGTVSFSGNTIYF
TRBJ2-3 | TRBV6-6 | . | CASSYSGETDTQYF
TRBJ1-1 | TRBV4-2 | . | CASSQDFLQTGAEAFF
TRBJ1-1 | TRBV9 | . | CASSAGDGYTEAFF
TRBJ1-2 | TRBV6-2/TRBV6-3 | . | CASTLDTVYGYTF
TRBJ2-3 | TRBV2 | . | CASKERTSWSTDTQYF
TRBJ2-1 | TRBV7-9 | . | CASRPALSSYNEQFF
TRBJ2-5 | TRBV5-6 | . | CASSPGFQETQYF
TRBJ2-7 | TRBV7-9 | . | CASSPSGITGNEQYF
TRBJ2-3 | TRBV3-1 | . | CASSQDLGRVGTDTQYF
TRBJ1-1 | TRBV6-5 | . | CALGPPNTEAFF
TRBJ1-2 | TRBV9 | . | CASSPYVAGNYGYTF
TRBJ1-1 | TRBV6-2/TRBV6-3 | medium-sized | CASSPLGRRNTEAFF
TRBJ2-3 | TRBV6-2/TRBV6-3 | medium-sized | CASSEPRPTDTQYF
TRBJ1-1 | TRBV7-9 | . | CASSLKQEAFF